Sequencing of this T cell receptor (beta chain) was carried out in a study of CD8 T cells in ankylosing spondylitis. Overall study findings and caveats: Blood of patients with ankylosing spondylitis appeared to be characterized by a TCR beta motif of eight highly homologous variants. Disease-linked clones reportedly concentrated significantly in matched ankylosing spondylitis synovial fluid.

The CDR3 sequence is 14 residues long. CDR1 and CDR2 from the germline V gene are LGHDT and YNNKEL (reference sequence). The V end lost 0 bases, the J end lost 8 bases, and 11 bases lay between the germline ends. In this sample, this clonotype turned up many times. What it binds is unknown. TCRdb analysed the 5' RACE reads with MiXCR anew, one entry per CDR3 protein. The sample carries under 250,000 distinct CDR3 sequences, 7% to 8% recorded once. This sequence was found in a male donor with ankylosing spondylitis. Sample: blood, either unsorted or a sorted T cell fraction (not recorded which). J is TRBJ2-1 and V is TRBV3-1, with a tentative D call TRBD2 (5 bases). The CDR3 region has the DNA TGTGCCAGCAGCCAAGATCCAGAGGGAGATGAGCAGTTCTTC. Its protein product is CASSQDPEGDEQFF.